This T cell receptor beta chain comes out of a study of T-cell reconstitution after alpha-beta-depleted transplantation in children. Trimming stripped 3 bases from V and 3 bases from J, with 9 bases between. In germline, CDR1 is DFQATT, CDR2 SNEGSKA (reference sequence). The CDR3 consists of 13 residues. For TCRbeta, the library was prepared with unique molecular identifiers. TCRdb reanalysed the PCR reads using MiXCR and keeps one entry per CDR3 protein. The table has 120,000 or so distinct CDR3 sequences, 10% seen once. This clonotype was seen ten or more times. The chain carries TRBV20-1 and TRBJ2-1; D gene uncertain. The clonotype comes from a human donor who donated a stem cell graft to a child with acute lymphoblastic leukemia. Sequencing was performed on PBMCs from the stem cell graft donor, taken from the stem cell graft. The CDR3 DNA sequence: TGCAGTGCTAGCCGGGCCGGCTACAATGAGCAGTTCTTC. Its protein product is CSASRAGYNEQFF.